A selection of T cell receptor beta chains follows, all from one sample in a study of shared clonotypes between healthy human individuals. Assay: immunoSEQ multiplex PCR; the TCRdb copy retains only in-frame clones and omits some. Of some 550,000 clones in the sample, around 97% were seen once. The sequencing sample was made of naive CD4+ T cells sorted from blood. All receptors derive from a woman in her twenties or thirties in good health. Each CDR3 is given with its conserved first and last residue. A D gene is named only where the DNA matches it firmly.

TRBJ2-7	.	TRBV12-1	TGTGCCAGCAGCTTTTACGAGCAGTACTTC	CASSFYEQYF
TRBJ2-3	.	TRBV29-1	TGCAGCGTTGAAAAGGGGTGGAGCACAGATACGCAGTATTTT	CSVEKGWSTDTQYF
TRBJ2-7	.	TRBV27	TGTGCCAGCAGTCCACCCCGCAGGGCCCTAAACTTC	CASSPPRRALNF
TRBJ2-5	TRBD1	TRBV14	TGTGCCAGCAGCCGGGACAGGGTTGTAAACCAAGAGACCCAGTACTTC	CASSRDRVVNQETQYF
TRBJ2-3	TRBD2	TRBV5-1	TGCGCCAGCAGCTGGAATCTAGCGGGGAGCACAGATACGCAGTATTTT	CASSWNLAGSTDTQYF
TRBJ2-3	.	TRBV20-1	TGCAGTGCCCCTTTTACGGATACGCAGTATTTT	CSAPFTDTQYF
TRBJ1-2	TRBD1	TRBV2	TGTGCCAGCGACGGACAGGGGGCGGAAGGCTACACCTTC	CASDGQGAEGYTF
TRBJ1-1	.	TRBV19	TGTGCCAGTACCAACCGACAGATGAACACTGAAGCTTTCTTT	CASTNRQMNTEAFF
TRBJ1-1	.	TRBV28	TGTGCCAGCAGTTTTTCATTCGAGGGGGACACTGAAGCTTTCTTT	CASSFSFEGDTEAFF
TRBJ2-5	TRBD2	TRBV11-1	TGTGCCAGCAGGCTAGCGGGAGCTTCCCAAGAGACCCAGTACTTC	CASRLAGASQETQYF
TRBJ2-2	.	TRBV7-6	TGTGCCAGCAGCCCAACCTGGGACACAACGAACACCGGGGAGCTGTTTTTT	CASSPTWDTTNTGELFF
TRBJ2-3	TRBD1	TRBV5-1	TGCGCCAGCCGGTCCGGGACAGGGGCAGATACGCAGTATTTT	CASRSGTGADTQYF